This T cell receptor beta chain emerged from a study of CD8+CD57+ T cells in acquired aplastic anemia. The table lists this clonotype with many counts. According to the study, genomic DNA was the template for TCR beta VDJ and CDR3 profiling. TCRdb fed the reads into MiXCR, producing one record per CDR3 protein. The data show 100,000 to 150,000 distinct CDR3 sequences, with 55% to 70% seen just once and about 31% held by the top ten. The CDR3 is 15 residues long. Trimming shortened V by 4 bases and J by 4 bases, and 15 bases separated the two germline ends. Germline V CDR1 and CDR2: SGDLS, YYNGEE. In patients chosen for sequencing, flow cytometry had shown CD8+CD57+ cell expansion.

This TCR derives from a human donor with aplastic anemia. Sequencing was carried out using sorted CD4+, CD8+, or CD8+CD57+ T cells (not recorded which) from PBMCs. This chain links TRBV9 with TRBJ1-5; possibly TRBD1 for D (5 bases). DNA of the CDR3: TGTGCCAGCAGCCCCGAGGGGAGGGTAAATCAGCCCCAGCATTTT. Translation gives CASSPEGRVNQPQHF.